This T cell receptor (beta chain) was identified in a study of blood T cell repertoires in COVID-19. With 0 bases removed from V and 0 bases from J, the gap between germline ends came to 12 bases. The germline CDR1 and CDR2 sequences are SGHDN and FVKESK. This CDR3 is 17 amino acids long. In the source study's methods: Estimated nucleated cell counts came from reference gene primer amplification. Using immunoSEQ multiplex PCR, the repertoire was profiled, and TCRdb retains in-frame clones only, with some absent. For V, J and clone size, that table is used; D and trimming come from the DNA. The data contain approximately 180,000 clones, 89% of them singletons. This clone has only one observation.

The source material was PBMCs or T cells enriched from blood (not recorded which). The receptor was isolated from a woman aged 40 to 49 with acute COVID-19. The chain is built from TRBV14 and TRBJ2-1, with D possibly being TRBD1 (5 bases). The CDR3 nucleotides read TGTGCCAGCAGCCAAGATTGGGGCCGGCGCTCCTACAATGAGCAGTTCTTC. Translating gives CASSQDWGRRSYNEQFF.